This entry is about one T cell receptor beta chain. Its antigen is still unknown. No base quality values were provided; no much bigger clone lies one nucleotide off. This record comes from a study of response to subunit inactivated influenza vaccine listed by TCRdb under 2018. In the study overall: The study used deep quantitative T cell receptor repertoire profiling to track responses to a trivalent subunit inactivated influenza vaccine. Overall study outcomes, separate from this receptor: The authors proposed that each seasonal influenza vaccination may bring in only a limited number of new T cells.

Library method: RT-PCR. Sequenced on an Illumina HiSeq 2500. TCRdb took the public reads, trimmed them with fastp at Q25, ran MiXCR for clone calling and kept in-frame beta chains. Identical CDR3 protein sequences are pooled into one entry, listed with their most common genes and DNA. The sample data list roughly 670,000 distinct CDR3 sequences, and 14% of these were observed just once. The top ten constitute less than 8.5% of the sample. Sequences SGHTA (CDR1) and FQGNSA (CDR2) are obtained from the germline V gene. At the junction V is shortened by 1 base and J by 4 bases, with 13 bases in between. Reading from cysteine to phenylalanine, the CDR3 counts 15 amino acids. Only the CDR3 part of the read is kept: 45 bases, read in frame from the first base.

The source is a man aged 45-60 years who received an inactivated influenza vaccine. Donor details come from another sample of the same person, matched by shared clones. Sequencing used PBMCs from blood, obtained about 14 days before vaccination. The chain uses TRBV7-2 and TRBJ2-5; TRBD1 is a possible D gene, resting on 6 matching bases. The nucleotides are TGTGCCAGCAGCTTAGGGTCTGGGACAAGAGAGACCCAGTACTTC. Its coded protein is CASSLGSGTRETQYF.